The TCR beta chain under discussion was sequenced for a study of shared clonotypes between healthy human individuals. The overall study: Three CD4 naive, three CD4 memory, two CD8 naive and one CD8 memory plate were used per donor. Overall study results and limits: Estimated clonotype richness was generally higher in naive than memory subsets. Shared across several donors were around 5% of the naive CD4 clonotypes.

This clone was recorded many times. What it binds is unknown. The table came from immunoSEQ multiplex PCR; TCRdb's copy has only in-frame clones and leaves some out. The repertoire holds 650,000 to 750,000 clones, with approximately 75% as singletons. Germline V gives CDR1 MGHDK, CDR2 SYGVNS. The CDR3 covers 15 residues. The V and J ends lost 4 bases and 4 bases respectively, with 15 bases between them. The sequence derives from a woman between 25 and 40 years old in good health. This rearrangement joins TRBV25-1 to TRBJ2-3, with D possibly TRBD2 on 5 matching bases. Sequenced: memory CD4+ T cells sorted from blood. Subset in this sample: CD45RA-negative fraction. The CDR3 DNA sequence: TGTGCCAGCAGTGCTCTCGGAGCGGAGGCAGATACGCAGTATTTT. Protein product: CASSALGAEADTQYF.